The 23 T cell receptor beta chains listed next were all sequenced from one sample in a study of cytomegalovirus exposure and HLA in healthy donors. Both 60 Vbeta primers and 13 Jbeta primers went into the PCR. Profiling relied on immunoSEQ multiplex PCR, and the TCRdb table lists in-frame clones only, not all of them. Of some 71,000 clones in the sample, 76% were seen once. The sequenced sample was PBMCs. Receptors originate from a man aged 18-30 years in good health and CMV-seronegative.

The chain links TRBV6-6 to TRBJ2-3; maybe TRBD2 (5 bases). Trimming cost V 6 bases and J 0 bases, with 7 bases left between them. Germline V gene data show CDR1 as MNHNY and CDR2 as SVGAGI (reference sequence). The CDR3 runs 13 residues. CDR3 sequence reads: CASRSGSTDTQYF. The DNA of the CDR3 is TGTGCCAGCAGAAGCGGAAGCACAGATACGCAGTATTTT.

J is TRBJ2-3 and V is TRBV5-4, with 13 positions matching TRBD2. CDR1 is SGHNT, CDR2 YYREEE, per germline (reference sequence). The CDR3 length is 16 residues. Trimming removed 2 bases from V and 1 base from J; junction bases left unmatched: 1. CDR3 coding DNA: TGTGCCAGCAGCTTCGGGACTAGCGGGGGCACAGATACGCAGTATTTT. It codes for CASSFGTSGGTDTQYF.

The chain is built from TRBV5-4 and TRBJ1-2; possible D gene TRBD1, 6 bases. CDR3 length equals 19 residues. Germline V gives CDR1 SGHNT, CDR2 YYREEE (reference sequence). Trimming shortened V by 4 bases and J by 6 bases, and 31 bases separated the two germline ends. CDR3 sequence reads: CASSLAQGFAVRNGHGYTF. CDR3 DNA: TGTGCCAGCAGCCTAGCACAGGGATTTGCGGTTCGGAATGGACATGGCTACACCTTC. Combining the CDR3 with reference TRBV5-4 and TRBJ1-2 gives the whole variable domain ETGVTQSPTHLIKTRGQQVTLRCSSQSGHNTVSWYQQALGQGPQFIFQYYREEENGRGNFPPRFSGLQFPNYSSELNVNALELDDSALYLCASSLAQGFAVRNGHGYTFGSGTRLTVV.

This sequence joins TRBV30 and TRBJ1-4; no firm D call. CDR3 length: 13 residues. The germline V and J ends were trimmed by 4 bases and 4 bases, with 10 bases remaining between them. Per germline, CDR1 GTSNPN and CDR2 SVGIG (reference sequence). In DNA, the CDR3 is TGTGCCTGGATAACGCAGGATAATGAAAAACTGTTTTTT. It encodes CAWITQDNEKLFF.

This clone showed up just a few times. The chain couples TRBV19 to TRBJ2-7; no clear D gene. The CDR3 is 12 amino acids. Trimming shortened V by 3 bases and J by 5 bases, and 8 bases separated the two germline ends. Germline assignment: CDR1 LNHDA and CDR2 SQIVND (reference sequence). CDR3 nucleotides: TGTGCCAGTAGTATTCCTCTTCACGAGCAGTACTTC. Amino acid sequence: CASSIPLHEQYF.

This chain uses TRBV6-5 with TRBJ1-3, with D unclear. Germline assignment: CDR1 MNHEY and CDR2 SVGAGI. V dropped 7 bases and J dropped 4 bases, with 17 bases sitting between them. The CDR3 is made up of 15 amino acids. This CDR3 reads CASTKPGSSGNTIYF. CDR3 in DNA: TGTGCCAGCACCAAGCCCGGGAGTTCAGGAAACACCATATATTTT.

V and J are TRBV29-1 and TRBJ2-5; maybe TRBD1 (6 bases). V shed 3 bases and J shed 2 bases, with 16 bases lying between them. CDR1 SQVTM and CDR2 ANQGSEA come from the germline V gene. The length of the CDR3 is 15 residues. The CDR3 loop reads CSVEGVGGQQETQYF. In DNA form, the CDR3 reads TGCAGCGTTGAGGGGGTAGGAGGACAGCAAGAGACCCAGTACTTC. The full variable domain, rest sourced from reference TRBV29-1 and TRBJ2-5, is SAVISQKPSRDICQRGTSLTIQCQVDSQVTMMFWYRQQPGQSLTLIATANQGSEATYESGFVIDKFPISRPNLTFSTLTVSNMSPEDSSIYLCSVEGVGGQQETQYFGPGTRLLVL.

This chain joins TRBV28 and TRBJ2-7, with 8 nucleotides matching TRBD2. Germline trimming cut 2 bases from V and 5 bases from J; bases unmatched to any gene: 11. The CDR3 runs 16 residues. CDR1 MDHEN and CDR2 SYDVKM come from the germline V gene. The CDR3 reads CASSLDGGAVFHEQYF. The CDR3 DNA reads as TGTGCCAGCAGTTTAGACGGGGGGGCGGTCTTCCACGAGCAGTACTTC.

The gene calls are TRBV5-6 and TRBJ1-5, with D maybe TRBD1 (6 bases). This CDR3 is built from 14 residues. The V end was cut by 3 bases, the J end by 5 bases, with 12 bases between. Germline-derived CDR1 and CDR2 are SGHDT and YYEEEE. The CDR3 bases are TGTGCCAGCAGCTCCTTCAGGGGTCATCAGCCCCAGCATTTT. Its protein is CASSSFRGHQPQHF.

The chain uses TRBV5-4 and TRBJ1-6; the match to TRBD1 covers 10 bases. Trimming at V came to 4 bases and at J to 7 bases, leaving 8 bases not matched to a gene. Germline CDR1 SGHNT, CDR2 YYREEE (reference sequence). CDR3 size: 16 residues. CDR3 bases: TGTGCCAGCAGCGGGGACCCGGGACAGGGGAATTCACCCCTCCACTTT. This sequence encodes CASSGDPGQGNSPLHF.

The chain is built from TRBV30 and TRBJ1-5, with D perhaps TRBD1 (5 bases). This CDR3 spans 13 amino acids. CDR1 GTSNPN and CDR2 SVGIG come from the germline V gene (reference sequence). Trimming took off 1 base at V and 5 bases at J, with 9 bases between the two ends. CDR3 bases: TGTGCCTGGAGTGGTGGGGGGGATCAGCCCCAGCATTTT. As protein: CAWSGGGDQPQHF.

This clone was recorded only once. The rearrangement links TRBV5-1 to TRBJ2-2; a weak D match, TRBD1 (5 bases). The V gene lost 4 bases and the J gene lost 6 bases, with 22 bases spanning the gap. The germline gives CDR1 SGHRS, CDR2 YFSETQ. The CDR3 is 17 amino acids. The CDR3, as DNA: TGCGCCAGCAGCCCCACTATCGATGGGGCTAGTCCCGGGGAGCTGTTTTTT. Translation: CASSPTIDGASPGELFF. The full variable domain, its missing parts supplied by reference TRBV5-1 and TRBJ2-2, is KAGVTQTPRYLIKTRGQQVTLSCSPISGHRSVSWYQQTPGQGLQFLFEYFSETQRNKGNFPGRFSGRQFSNSRSEMNVSTLELGDSALYLCASSPTIDGASPGELFFGEGSRLTVL.

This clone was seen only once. The CDR3 protein is CSVEFRRDFEAFF. As DNA, the CDR3 is TGCAGCGTTGAATTCCGTCGGGACTTCGAAGCTTTCTTT. The chain couples TRBV29-1 to TRBJ1-1, with a possible D match to TRBD1 (5 bases). The CDR3 extends over 13 amino acids. Germline CDR1 is SQVTM and CDR2 is ANQGSEA. Trimming left V 2 bases short and J 8 bases short, with 15 bases between.

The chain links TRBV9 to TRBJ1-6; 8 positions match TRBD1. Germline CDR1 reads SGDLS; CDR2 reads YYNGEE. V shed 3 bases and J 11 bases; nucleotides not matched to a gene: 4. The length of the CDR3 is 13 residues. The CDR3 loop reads CASSAGQGPPLHF. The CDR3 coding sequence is TGTGCCAGCAGCGCCGGACAGGGACCACCCCTCCACTTT.

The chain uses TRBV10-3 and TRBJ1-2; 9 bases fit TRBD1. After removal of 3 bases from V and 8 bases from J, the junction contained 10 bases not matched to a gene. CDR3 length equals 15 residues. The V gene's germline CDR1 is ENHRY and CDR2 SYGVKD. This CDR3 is CAISDNQQGAKGYTF. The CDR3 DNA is TGTGCCATCAGTGACAACCAACAGGGGGCCAAGGGCTACACCTTC.

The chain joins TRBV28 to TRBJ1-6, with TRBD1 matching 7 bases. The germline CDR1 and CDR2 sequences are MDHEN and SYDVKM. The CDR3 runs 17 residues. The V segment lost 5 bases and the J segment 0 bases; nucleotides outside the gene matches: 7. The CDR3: CASSTGTASSYNSPLHF. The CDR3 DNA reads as TGTGCCAGCAGTACAGGGACAGCAAGCTCCTATAATTCACCCCTCCACTTT.

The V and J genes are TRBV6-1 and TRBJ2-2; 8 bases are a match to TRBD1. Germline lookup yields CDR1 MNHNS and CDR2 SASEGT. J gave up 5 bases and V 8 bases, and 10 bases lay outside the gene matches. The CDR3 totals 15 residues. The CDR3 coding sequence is TGTGCCAGCGCCGAGGGGACAGGCGAAACCGGGGAGCTGTTTTTT. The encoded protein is CASAEGTGETGELFF.

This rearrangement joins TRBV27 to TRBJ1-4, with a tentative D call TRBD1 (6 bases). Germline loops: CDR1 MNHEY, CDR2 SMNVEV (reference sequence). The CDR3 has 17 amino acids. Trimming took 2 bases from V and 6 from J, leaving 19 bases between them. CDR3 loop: CASSLTGTWGLDEKLFF. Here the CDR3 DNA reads TGTGCCAGCAGTTTAACAGGGACCTGGGGGTTAGATGAAAAACTGTTTTTT.

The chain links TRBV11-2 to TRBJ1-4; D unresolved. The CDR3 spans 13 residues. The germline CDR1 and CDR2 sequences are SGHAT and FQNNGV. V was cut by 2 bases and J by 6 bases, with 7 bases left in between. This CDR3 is CASSLFSYEKLFF. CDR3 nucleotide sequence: TGTGCCAGCAGCTTATTCAGTTATGAAAAACTGTTTTTT.

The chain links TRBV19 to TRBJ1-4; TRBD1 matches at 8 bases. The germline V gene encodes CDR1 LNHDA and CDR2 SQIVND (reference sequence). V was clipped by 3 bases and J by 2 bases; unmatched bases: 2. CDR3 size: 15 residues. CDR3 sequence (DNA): TGTGCCAGTAGTATTACAGGGGGGACTAATGAAAAACTGTTTTTT. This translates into CASSITGGTNEKLFF.

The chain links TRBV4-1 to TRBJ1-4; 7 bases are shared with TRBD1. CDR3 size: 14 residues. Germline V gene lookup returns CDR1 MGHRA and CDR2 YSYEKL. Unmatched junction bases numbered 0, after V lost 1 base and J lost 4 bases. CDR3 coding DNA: TGCGCCAGCAGCCAAGGACAGGGTAATGAAAAACTGTTTTTT. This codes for CASSQGQGNEKLFF.

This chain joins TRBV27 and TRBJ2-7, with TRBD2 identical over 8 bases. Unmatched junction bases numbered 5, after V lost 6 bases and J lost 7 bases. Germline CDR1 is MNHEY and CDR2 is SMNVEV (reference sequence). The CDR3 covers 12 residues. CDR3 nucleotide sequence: TGTGCCAGCAGCCTTGGGACTAGTGAGCAGTACTTC. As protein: CASSLGTSEQYF.

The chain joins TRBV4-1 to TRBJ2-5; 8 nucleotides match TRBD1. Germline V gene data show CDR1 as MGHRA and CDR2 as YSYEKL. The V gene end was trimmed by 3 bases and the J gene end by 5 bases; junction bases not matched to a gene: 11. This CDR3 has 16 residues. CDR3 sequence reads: CASSHPTTGVGETQYF. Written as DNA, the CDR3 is TGCGCCAGCAGCCATCCTACGACAGGGGTTGGGGAGACCCAGTACTTC.